The T cell receptor beta chain described here comes from a study of control samples from healthy donors and cancer patients. Produced via immunoSEQ multiplex PCR; TCRdb's table is partial and in-frame only. In the table there are some 150,000 clones, about 89% of which are singletons. The CDR3 has 14 amino acids. CDR1 SNHLY and CDR2 FYNNEI come from the germline V gene. V lost 8 bases and J lost 5; bases outside the gene matches: 9. Sequenced sample: blood. The chain joins TRBV2 to TRBJ2-3, with 8 positions matching TRBD2. This receptor was identified in a man aged 18 to 35 in good health. The CDR3 DNA sequence: TGTGCCAGCGGACCGGGAGGGTTGGGAGATACGCAGTATTTT. Translated: CASGPGGLGDTQYF.